A selection of T cell receptor beta chains follows, all from one sample in a study of T cell changes during pregnancy in multiple sclerosis. Assay: immunoSEQ multiplex PCR; the TCRdb copy retains only in-frame clones and omits some. The repertoire includes approximately 60,000 clones, roughly 91% of them detected once, and about 1.5% sits in the top ten. The sample consisted of peripheral blood, taken in the second trimester of pregnancy. All receptors come from a female donor with multiple sclerosis, enrolled in a pregnancy study. Both conserved end residues are part of each CDR3. Clone sizes are given selectively: once, few, many, or a class where the clone is expanded.

TRBJ1-1 - TRBV9 CASSSGGGQDPFF
TRBJ2-2 - TRBV6-5 CASSYAENTGELFF
TRBJ2-3 - TRBV6-5 CASRREGTDTQYF
TRBJ2-5 - TRBV14 CASSASGTSRIETQYF
TRBJ2-3 - TRBV4-1 CASSPGLAADTQYF
TRBJ2-1 - TRBV7-2 CASSLYGTLSYNEQFF
TRBJ2-3 - TRBV2 CASSAWRSAGGHRSTDTQYF
TRBJ2-7 - TRBV15 CATSRAGGGAYEQYF
TRBJ1-5 - TRBV19 CASSTRGGIQPQHF
TRBJ1-4 - TRBV7-9 CASSLRTGGLREKLFF
TRBJ1-6 - TRBV30 CAWSVGGEGSPLHF
TRBJ2-3 - TRBV10-3 CAISPGTSYTDTQYF
TRBJ2-3 few TRBV5-1 CASSFDSLVDTQYF
TRBJ2-5 - TRBV14 CASSQGPTRRETQYF
TRBJ1-1 few TRBV4-1 CASSPLGGGQGNTEAFF
TRBJ2-5 - TRBV6-5 CASSRAEQETQYF
TRBJ2-3 - TRBV6-4 CASSEGDGTTDTQYF
TRBJ2-5 - TRBV2 CASHASEETQYF
TRBJ1-5 - TRBV7-8 CASSFGQGEQPQHF
TRBJ1-1 - TRBV6-6 CASSRGGRANTEAFF
TRBJ2-2 - TRBV4-3 CASSQDPAGGAGELFF
TRBJ2-5 - TRBV7-9 CASSPTLAGGETQYF
TRBJ2-7 - TRBV2 CASSGTGAPFQYF
TRBJ1-1 - TRBV19 CASSIATRGDTEAFF
TRBJ1-4 - TRBV7-2 CASSFRGLADEKLFF
TRBJ1-3 - TRBV9 CASSARPQDSGNTIYF
TRBJ1-4 - TRBV5-6 CASSQPGQGGKKLFF
TRBJ2-1 - TRBV11-2 CASSLDTGSGYNEQFF
TRBJ2-7 - TRBV7-2 CASSLAGLGTYEQYF
TRBJ1-1 - TRBV7-9 CASSLAGRALTLEAFF
TRBJ2-7 - TRBV7-2 CASSLVQGPSYEQYF
TRBJ1-2 - TRBV28 CASARGRDYGYTF
TRBJ2-5 - TRBV18 CASSLGRGETQYF
TRBJ2-2 once TRBV4-2 CASSHGTNTGELFF
TRBJ2-5 once TRBV18 CASSPEGRGLGTQYF
TRBJ1-5 - TRBV19 CASSGDTYQPQHF
TRBJ1-1 - TRBV28 CASKNQGATEAFF
TRBJ2-5 - TRBV4-1 CASSQYLAGDQETQYF
TRBJ2-3 - TRBV5-4 CATSQTGRETDTQYF
TRBJ2-1 - TRBV2 CASSERAGGPKQFF
TRBJ2-7 - TRBV7-9 CASSLLCGGADWGCEQYF
TRBJ1-5 - TRBV18 CASSPGTGSWGQPQHF
TRBJ2-2 - TRBV7-2 CASSRDWGMVNTGELFF
TRBJ2-2 - TRBV5-1 CASLSGQSNTGELFF
TRBJ1-2 - TRBV5-1 CASSRNRDPGGYTF
TRBJ2-1 - TRBV11-3 CASSTGLENEQFF
TRBJ1-6 - TRBV4-3 CASSQGAYNSPLHF
TRBJ1-1 - TRBV10-3 CAISVGDEAFF
TRBJ1-6 - TRBV7-2 CASSQRTGGGSPLHF
TRBJ1-2 - TRBV5-6 CASSPRPTGYGYTF
TRBJ1-2 - TRBV27 CASSLGGWPYGYTF
TRBJ2-1 - TRBV12-5 CASGPPSGGPHEQFF
TRBJ1-4 - TRBV6-5 CASSYSIIPGRGKLFF
TRBJ2-3 - TRBV5-1 CASSLGRGGHTDTQYF
TRBJ1-5 - TRBV10-2 CASSRQANQPQHF
TRBJ1-1 - TRBV28 CASEREANTEAFF
TRBJ1-1 - TRBV5-6 CASSYGGVNTEAFF
TRBJ2-1 - TRBV18 CASSPGAGGYEQFF
TRBJ1-5 - TRBV4-3 CASSPWTARGSNQPQHF
TRBJ2-7 - TRBV9 CASSPTPGLAAYEQYF